This T cell receptor beta chain came from a study of shared clonotypes between healthy human individuals. Study summary: Serving as donors were a couple of women and a few men, whose ages spanned 18 to 49.

Data came from immunoSEQ multiplex PCR; TCRdb stores just in-frame clones and leaves some out. The sample has 2 million to 2.5 million clones; just over 90% are singletons. The CDR3 is 16 residues long. With 4 bases clipped from V and 6 bases from J, the junction kept 11 bases outside the gene matches. CDR1 MNHNS and CDR2 SASEGT come from the germline V gene. This clone has just one count. Its specificity is unknown. Study-wide findings and caveats: A few donors had approximately 4.6% of their naive CD4 clonotypes in common.

The chain couples TRBV6-1 to TRBJ2-3; 9 bases line up with TRBD2. The clonotype was recovered from a man between 18 and 35 years old in good health. Some clones in this sample may be carry-over from other donors' samples. The sequencing input was naive CD4+ T cells from PBMCs. As to subset: CD45RA+ positively selected. CDR3 in amino acids: CASSVDQAGGGDTQYF. DNA for the CDR3: TGTGCCAGCAGTGTTGACCAAGCGGGAGGAGGGGATACGCAGTATTTT.